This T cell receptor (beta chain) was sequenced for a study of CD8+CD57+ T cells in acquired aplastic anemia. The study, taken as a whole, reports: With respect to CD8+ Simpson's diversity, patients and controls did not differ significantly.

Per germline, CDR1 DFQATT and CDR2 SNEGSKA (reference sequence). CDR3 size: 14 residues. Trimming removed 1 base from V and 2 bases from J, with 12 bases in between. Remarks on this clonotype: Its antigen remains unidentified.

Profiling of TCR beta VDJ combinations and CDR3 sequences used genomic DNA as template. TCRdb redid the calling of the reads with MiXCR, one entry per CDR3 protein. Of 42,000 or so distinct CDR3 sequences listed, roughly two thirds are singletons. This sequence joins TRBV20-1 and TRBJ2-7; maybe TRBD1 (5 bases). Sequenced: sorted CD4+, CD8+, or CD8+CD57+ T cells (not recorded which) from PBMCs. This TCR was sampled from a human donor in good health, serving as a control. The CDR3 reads CSARGDRPTYEQYF. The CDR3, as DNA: TGCAGTGCTAGAGGAGACAGACCTACCTACGAGCAGTACTTC.